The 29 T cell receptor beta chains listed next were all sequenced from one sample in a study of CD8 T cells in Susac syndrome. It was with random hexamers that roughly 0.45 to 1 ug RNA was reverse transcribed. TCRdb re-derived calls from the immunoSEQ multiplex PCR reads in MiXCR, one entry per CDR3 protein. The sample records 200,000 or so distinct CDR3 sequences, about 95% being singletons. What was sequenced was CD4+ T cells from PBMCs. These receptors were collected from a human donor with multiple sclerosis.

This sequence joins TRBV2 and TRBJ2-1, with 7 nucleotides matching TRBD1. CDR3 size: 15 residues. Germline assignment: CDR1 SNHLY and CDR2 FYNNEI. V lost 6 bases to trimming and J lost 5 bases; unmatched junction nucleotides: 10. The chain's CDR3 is CASSADRAYHNEQFF. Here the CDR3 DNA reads TGTGCCAGCAGCGCCGACAGGGCTTACCACAATGAGCAGTTCTTC. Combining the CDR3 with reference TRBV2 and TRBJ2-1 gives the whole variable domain EPEVTQTPSHQVTQMGQEVILRCVPISNHLYFYWYRQILGQKVEFLVSFYNNEISEKSEIFDDQFSVERPDGSNFTLKIRSTKLEDSAMYFCASSADRAYHNEQFFGPGTRLTVL.

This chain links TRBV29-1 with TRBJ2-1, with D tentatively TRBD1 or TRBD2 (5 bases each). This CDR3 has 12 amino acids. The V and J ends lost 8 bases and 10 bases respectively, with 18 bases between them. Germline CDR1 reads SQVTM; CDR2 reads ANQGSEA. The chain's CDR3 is CSIPSGTSEQFF. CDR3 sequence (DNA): TGCAGCATTCCCTCCGGGACCTCGGAGCAGTTCTTC.

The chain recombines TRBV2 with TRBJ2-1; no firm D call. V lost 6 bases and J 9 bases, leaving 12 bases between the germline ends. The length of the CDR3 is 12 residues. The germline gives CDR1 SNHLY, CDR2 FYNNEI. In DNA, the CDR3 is TGTGCCAGCAGACTGATCACGGGTGAGCAGTTCTTC. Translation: CASRLITGEQFF.

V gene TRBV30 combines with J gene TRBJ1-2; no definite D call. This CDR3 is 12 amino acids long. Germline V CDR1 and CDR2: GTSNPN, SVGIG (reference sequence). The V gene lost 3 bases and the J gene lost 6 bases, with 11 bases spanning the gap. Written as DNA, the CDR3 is TGTGCCTGGAGCCCCCGGCCAAATGGCTACACCTTC. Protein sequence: CAWSPRPNGYTF. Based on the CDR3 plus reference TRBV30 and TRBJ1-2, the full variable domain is SQTIHQWPATLVQPVGSPLSLECTVEGTSNPNLYWYRQAAGRGLQLLFYSVGIGQISSEVPQNLSASRPQDRQFILSSKKLLLSDSGFYLCAWSPRPNGYTFGSGTRLTVV.

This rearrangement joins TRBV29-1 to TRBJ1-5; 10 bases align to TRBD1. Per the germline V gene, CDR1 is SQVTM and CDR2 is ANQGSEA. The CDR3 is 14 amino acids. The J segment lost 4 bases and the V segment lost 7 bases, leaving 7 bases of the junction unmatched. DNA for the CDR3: TGCAGCGCCGGGACAGGGGCAGGGAATCAGCCCCAGCATTTT. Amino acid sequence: CSAGTGAGNQPQHF.

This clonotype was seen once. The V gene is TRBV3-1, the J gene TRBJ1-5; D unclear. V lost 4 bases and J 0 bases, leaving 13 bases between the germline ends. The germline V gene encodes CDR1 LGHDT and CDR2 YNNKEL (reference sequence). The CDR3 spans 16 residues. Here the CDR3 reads CASSPAGSLSNQPQHF. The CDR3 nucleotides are TGTGCCAGCAGCCCGGCGGGGAGCCTTAGCAATCAGCCCCAGCATTTT.

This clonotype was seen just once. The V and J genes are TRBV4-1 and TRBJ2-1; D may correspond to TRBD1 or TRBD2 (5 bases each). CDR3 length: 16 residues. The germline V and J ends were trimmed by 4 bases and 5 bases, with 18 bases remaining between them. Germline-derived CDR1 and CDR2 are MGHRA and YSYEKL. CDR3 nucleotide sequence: TGCGCCAGCAGCCGCCCACCTGGGGGTGCTAACAATGAGCAGTTCTTC. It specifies CASSRPPGGANNEQFF.

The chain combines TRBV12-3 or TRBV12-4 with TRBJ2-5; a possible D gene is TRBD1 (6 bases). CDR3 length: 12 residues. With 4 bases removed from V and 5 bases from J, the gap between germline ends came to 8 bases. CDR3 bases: TGTGCCAGCAGTTACAGGGTGGAGACCCAGTACTTC. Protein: CASSYRVETQYF.

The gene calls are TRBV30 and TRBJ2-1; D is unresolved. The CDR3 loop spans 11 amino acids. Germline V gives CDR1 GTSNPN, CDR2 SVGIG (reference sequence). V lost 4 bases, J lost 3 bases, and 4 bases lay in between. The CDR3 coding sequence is TGTGCCTGGACTTACTACAATGAGCAGTTCTTC. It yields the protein CAWTYYNEQFF. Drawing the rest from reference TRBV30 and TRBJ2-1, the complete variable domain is SQTIHQWPATLVQPVGSPLSLECTVEGTSNPNLYWYRQAAGRGLQLLFYSVGIGQISSEVPQNLSASRPQDRQFILSSKKLLLSDSGFYLCAWTYYNEQFFGPGTRLTVL.

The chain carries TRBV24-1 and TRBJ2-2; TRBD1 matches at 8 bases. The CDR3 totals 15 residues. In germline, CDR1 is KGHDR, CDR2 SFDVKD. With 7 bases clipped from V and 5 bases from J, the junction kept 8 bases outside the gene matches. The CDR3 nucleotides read TGTGCCACCAGCCCCAGGGGGCAGCGGACCGGGGAGCTGTTTTTT. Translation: CATSPRGQRTGELFF.

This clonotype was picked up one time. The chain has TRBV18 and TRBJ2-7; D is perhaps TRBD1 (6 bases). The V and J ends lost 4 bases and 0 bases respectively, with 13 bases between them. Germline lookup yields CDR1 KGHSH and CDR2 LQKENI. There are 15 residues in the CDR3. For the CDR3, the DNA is TGTGCCAGCTCACTTGGGACACAAGACTCCTACGAGCAGTACTTC. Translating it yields CASSLGTQDSYEQYF.

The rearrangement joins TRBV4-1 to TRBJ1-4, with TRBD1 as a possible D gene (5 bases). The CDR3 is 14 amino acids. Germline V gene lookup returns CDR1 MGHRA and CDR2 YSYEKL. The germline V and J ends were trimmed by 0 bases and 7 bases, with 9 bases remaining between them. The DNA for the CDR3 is TGCGCCAGCAGCCAAGAAGGGAGGGGTGAAAAACTGTTTTTT. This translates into CASSQEGRGEKLFF.

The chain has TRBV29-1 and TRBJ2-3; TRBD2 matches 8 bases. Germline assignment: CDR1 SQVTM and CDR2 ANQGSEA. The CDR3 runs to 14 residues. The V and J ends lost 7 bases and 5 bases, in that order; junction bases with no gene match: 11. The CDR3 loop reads CSGTTGTRRDTQYF. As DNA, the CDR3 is TGCAGCGGAACAACCGGGACTAGGAGAGATACGCAGTATTTT.

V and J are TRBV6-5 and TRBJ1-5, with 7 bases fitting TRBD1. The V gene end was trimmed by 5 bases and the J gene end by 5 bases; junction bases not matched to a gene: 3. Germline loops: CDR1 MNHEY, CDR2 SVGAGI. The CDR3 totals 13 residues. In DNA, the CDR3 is TGTGCCAGCAGTACAGGGGATTATCAGCCCCAGCATTTT. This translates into CASSTGDYQPQHF.

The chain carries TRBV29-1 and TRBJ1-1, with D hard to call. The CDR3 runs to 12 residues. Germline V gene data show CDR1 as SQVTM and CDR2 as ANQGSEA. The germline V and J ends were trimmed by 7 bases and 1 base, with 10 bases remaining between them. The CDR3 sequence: CSAGRSNTEAFF. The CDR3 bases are TGCAGCGCTGGACGGTCGAACACTGAAGCTTTCTTT.

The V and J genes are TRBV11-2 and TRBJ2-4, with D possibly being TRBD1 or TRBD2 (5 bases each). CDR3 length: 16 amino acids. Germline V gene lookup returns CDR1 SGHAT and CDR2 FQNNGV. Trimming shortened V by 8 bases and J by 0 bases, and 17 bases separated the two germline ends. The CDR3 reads CASGAPRASAKNIQYF. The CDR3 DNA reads TGTGCCAGCGGGGCTCCGCGGGCCTCAGCCAAAAACATTCAGTACTTC.

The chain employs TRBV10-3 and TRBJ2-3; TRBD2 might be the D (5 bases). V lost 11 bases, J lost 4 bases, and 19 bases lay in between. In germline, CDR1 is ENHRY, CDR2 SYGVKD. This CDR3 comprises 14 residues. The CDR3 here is CASKLTSSADTQYF. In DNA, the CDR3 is TGTGCCTCAAAACTAACTAGTTCTGCAGATACGCAGTATTTT.

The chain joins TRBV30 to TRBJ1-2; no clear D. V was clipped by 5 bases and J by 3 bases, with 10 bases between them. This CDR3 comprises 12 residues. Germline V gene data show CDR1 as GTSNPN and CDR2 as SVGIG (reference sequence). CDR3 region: CAWFGEDYGYTF. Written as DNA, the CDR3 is TGTGCCTGGTTTGGAGAGGACTATGGCTACACCTTC. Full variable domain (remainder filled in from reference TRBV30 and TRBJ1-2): SQTIHQWPATLVQPVGSPLSLECTVEGTSNPNLYWYRQAAGRGLQLLFYSVGIGQISSEVPQNLSASRPQDRQFILSSKKLLLSDSGFYLCAWFGEDYGYTFGSGTRLTVV.

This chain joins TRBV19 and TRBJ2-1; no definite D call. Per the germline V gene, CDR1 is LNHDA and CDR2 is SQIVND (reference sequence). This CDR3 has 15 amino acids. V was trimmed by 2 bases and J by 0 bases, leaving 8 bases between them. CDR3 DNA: TGTGCCAGTAGTATATCTCGTGACTCCTACAATGAGCAGTTCTTC. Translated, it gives CASSISRDSYNEQFF. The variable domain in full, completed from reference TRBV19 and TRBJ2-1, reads DGGITQSPKYLFRKEGQNVTLSCEQNLNHDAMYWYRQDPGQGLRLIYYSQIVNDFQKGDIAEGYSVSREKKESFPLTVTSAQKNPTAFYLCASSISRDSYNEQFFGPGTRLTVL.

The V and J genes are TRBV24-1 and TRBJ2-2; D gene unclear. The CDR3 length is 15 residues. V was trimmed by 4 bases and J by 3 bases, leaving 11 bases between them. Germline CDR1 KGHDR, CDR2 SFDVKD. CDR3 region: CATSDLGRDTGELFF. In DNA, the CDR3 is TGTGCCACCAGTGACCTCGGACGGGACACCGGGGAGCTGTTTTTT.

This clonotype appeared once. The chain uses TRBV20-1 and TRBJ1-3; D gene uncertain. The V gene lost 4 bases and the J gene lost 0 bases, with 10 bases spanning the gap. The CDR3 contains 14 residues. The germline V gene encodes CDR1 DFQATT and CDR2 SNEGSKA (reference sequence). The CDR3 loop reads CSATREASGNTIYF. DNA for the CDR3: TGCAGTGCTACCCGGGAAGCCTCTGGAAACACCATATATTTT.

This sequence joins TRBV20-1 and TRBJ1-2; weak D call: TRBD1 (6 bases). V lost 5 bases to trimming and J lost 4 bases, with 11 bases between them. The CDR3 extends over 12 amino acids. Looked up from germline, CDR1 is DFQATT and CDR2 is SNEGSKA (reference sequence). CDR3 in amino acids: CSAPGEPYGYTF. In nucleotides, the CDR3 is TGCAGTGCTCCAGGGGAGCCCTATGGCTACACCTTC.

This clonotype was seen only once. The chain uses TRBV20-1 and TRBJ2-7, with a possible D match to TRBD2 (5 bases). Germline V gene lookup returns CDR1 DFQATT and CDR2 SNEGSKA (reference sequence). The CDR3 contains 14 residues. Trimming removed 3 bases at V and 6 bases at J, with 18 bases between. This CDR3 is CSARDSSNRPEQYF. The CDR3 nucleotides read TGCAGTGCTAGGGACTCTAGTAATCGACCCGAGCAGTACTTC.

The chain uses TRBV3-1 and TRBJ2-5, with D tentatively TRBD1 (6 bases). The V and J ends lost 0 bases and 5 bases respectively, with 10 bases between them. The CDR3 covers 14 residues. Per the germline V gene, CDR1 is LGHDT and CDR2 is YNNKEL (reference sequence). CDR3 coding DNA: TGTGCCAGCAGCCAAGATCAGGGGTGGGAGACCCAGTACTTC. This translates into CASSQDQGWETQYF.

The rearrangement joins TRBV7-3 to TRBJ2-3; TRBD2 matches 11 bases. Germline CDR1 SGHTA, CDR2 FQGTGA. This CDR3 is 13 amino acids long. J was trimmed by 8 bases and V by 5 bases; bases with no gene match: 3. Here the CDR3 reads CASSRGTSGTQYF. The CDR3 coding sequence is TGTGCCAGCAGCCGCGGGACTAGCGGTACGCAGTATTTT.

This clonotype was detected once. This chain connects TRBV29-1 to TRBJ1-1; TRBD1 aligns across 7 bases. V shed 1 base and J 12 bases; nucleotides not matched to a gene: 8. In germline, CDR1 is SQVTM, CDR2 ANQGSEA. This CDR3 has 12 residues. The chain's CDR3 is CSVEGYRGGTFF. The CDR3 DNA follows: TGCAGCGTTGAAGGTTACAGGGGCGGGACTTTCTTT.

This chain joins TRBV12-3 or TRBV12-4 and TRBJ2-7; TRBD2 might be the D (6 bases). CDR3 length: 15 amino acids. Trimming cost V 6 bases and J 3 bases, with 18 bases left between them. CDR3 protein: CASSPRRLDIYEQYF. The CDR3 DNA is TGTGCCAGCAGCCCTCGACGACTAGACATCTACGAGCAGTACTTC.

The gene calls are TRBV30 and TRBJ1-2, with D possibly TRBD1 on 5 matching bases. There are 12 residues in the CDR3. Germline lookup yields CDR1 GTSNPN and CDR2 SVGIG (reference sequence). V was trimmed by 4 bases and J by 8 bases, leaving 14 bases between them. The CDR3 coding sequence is TGTGCCTGGAATGTACCAGGGCTCGGCTACACCTTC. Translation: CAWNVPGLGYTF. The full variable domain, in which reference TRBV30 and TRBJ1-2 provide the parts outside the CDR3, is SQTIHQWPATLVQPVGSPLSLECTVEGTSNPNLYWYRQAAGRGLQLLFYSVGIGQISSEVPQNLSASRPQDRQFILSSKKLLLSDSGFYLCAWNVPGLGYTFGSGTRLTVV.

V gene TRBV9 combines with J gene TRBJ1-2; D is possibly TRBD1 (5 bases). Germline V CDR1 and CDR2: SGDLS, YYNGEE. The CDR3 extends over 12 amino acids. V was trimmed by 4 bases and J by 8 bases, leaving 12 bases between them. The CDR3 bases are TGTGCCAGCAGCCATACAGGTCTCGGCTACACCTTC. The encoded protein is CASSHTGLGYTF.